This T cell receptor (beta chain) was documented in a study of cytomegalovirus exposure and HLA in healthy donors. Findings and caveats of the study: In a later analysis, donors in an Asian-associated ancestry cluster reportedly had fewer N-insertions in productive TCRs than the cohort mean.

As regards this clone: Its antigen is not known.

The V gene end was trimmed by 4 bases and the J gene end by 3 bases; junction bases not matched to a gene: 5. The germline V gene encodes CDR1 SGHVS and CDR2 FQNEAQ. The CDR3 loop spans 15 amino acids. PCR primers comprised 60 Vbeta and 13 Jbeta primers. This table comes from immunoSEQ multiplex PCR, and its TCRdb copy is limited to in-frame clones, with some not included. The sample contains some 150,000 clones, around four fifths of which appear only once. Each donor was healthy, and each was a bone marrow donor. The source of this sequence is a middle-aged woman in good health and CMV-seronegative. The chain links TRBV7-8 to TRBJ1-5, with 8 bases that match TRBD1. Specimen: PBMCs. CDR3 sequence reads: CASSSFRGPNQPQHF. The CDR3 region has the DNA TGTGCCAGCAGCTCCTTCAGGGGGCCCAATCAGCCCCAGCATTTT.